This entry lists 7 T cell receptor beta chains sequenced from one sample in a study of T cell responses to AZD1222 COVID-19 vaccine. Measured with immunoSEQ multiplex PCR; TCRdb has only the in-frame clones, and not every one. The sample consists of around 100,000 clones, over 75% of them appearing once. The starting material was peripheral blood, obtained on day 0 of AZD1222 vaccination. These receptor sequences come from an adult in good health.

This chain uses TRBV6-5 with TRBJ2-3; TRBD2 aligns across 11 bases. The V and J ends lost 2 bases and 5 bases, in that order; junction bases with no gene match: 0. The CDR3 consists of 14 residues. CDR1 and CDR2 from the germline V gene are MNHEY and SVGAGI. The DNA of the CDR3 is TGTGCCAGCAGTTACGGACTAGCGGGAGATACGCAGTATTTT. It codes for CASSYGLAGDTQYF.

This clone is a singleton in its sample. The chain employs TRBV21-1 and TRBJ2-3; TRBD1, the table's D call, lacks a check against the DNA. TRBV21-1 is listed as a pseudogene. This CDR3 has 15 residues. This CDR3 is CASSKMDSSTDTQYF. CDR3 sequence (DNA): TGTGCCAGCAGCAAAATGGACAGTAGCACAGATACGCAGTATTTT.

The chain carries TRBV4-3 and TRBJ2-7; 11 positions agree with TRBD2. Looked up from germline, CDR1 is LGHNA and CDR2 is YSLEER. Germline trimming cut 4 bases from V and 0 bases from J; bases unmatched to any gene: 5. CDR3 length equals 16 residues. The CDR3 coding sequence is TGCGCCAGCAGCCCTATAGGGACTAGCGGCTCCTACGAGCAGTACTTC. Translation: CASSPIGTSGSYEQYF.

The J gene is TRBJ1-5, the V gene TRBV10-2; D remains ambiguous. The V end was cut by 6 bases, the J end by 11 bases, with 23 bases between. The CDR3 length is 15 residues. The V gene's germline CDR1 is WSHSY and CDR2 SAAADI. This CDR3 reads CASRETGNAGQAQHF. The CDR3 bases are TGCGCCAGCAGGGAAACCGGGAACGCCGGGCAGGCCCAGCATTTT.

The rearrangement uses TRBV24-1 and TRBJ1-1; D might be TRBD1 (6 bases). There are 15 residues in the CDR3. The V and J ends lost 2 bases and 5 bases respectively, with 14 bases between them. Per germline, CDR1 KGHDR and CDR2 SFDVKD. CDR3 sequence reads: CATSDSKTGQTEAFF. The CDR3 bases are TGTGCCACCAGTGATTCAAAAACAGGGCAGACTGAAGCTTTCTTT.

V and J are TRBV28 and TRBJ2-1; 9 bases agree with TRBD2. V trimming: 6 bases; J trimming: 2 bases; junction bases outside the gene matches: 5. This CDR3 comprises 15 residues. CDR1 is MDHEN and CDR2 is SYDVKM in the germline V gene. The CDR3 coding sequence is TGTGCCAGCAGGGACGCGGGGGGGACCTACAATGAGCAGTTCTTC. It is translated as CASRDAGGTYNEQFF.

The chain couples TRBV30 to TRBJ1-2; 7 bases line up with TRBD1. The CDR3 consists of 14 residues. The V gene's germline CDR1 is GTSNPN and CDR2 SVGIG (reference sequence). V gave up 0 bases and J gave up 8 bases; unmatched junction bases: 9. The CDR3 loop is CAWSVGGQRAGYTF. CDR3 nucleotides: TGTGCCTGGAGTGTCGGGGGACAGCGAGCGGGCTACACCTTC. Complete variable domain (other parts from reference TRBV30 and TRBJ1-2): SQTIHQWPATLVQPVGSPLSLECTVEGTSNPNLYWYRQAAGRGLQLLFYSVGIGQISSEVPQNLSASRPQDRQFILSSKKLLLSDSGFYLCAWSVGGQRAGYTFGSGTRLTVV.